This T cell receptor beta chain originates from a study of shared clonotypes between healthy human individuals. As for the study in general: Three plates were used per donor for CD4 naive, three for CD4 memory, two for CD8 naive and one for CD8 memory. General study results and limits: The naive CD4 repertoires of a few donors were compared, and around 5.1% of clonotypes were shared.

CDR1 is SQVTM, CDR2 ANQGSEA, per germline. V was pared by 7 bases and J by 7 bases, with 19 bases between. The length of the CDR3 is 14 residues. Method: immunoSEQ multiplex PCR; TCRdb's copy keeps in-frame clones and lacks some. The table has roughly 1,000,000 clones, 75% to 80% seen once. On this clone: Its target is not known.

This clonotype was sampled from a man aged 18 to 29 in good health. Some clones in this sample may be carry-over from other donors' samples. V gene TRBV29-1 combines with J gene TRBJ1-4; weak D call: TRBD1 (5 bases). The specimen was memory CD4+ T cells from PBMCs. Stated subset: CD45RA-negative fraction. This CDR3 is CSGLIPGSREKLFF. CDR3 nucleotide sequence: TGCAGCGGTCTGATCCCAGGGTCGCGTGAAAAACTGTTTTTT.